This T cell receptor beta chain was sequenced in a study of shared clonotypes between healthy human individuals. Whole-study context: Three plates each covered CD4 naive and memory; CD8 naive two, CD8 memory one.

The V gene's germline CDR1 is SGHDN and CDR2 FVKESK. The V end was cut by 1 base, the J end by 6 bases, with 14 bases between. This CDR3 comprises 15 residues. Data came from immunoSEQ multiplex PCR; TCRdb stores just in-frame clones and leaves some out. Of some 2.4 million clones listed, 93% were seen once; the top ten hold 0.36%. As regards this clone: The antigen remains unidentified.

Study-level results: Shared clonotypes: roughly 5% naive CD4, about 4% naive CD8, about 2.5% memory CD4, approximately 0.37% memory CD8. Large depth notwithstanding, sorted-subset sequencing proved incomplete by rarefaction. Among donors, the sharing of clonotypes was expected to be influenced by sequencing depth.

The clonotype originates from a young man in good health. Some clones in this sample may be carry-over from other donors' samples. This rearrangement joins TRBV14 to TRBJ2-3; D is possibly TRBD2 (6 bases). The sequenced sample consisted of naive CD4+ T cells from PBMCs. Subset reported: CD45RA+ positively selected. The CDR3 DNA reads TGTGCCAGCAGCCAAGGCCTGGGGGGAACCGATACGCAGTATTTT. Translating it yields CASSQGLGGTDTQYF.